A single sample is the source of the 12 T cell receptor beta chains below, sequenced in a study of blood T cells in healthy people across ages. A second PCR of about 6 to 11 cycles used a sample-barcoded 5' primer and a J-beta primer mix. TCRdb reanalysed the 5' RACE reads using MiXCR and keeps one entry per CDR3 protein. The sample has 750,000 to 850,000 distinct CDR3 sequences; around a quarter are singletons. This sample was shared with a second study, whose subject was T cells of mothers and their children.

Sequencing was done on a sample of blood. These receptors originate from a boy under 18 in good health.

The CDR3 region has the DNA TGTGCCAGCAGCTTGGCAGGGAGGGCAACTAATGAAAAACTGTTTTTT. Translated: CASSLAGRATNEKLFF. The chain uses TRBV7-9 and TRBJ1-4, with a tentative D call TRBD1 (5 bases). This CDR3 contains 16 residues. Trimming stripped 3 bases from V and 0 bases from J, with 11 bases between. CDR1 and CDR2 (germline): SEHNR, FQNEAQ (reference sequence).

The chain combines TRBV9 with TRBJ2-7; 8 bases are a match to TRBD1. The end of the DNA aligns better with TRBJ2-5, so the J call may be wrong. The CDR3 length is 15 residues. Germline assignment: CDR1 SGDLS and CDR2 YYNGEE. The DNA of the CDR3 is TGTGCCAGCAGTGCGACAGGGGCTAACCAAGAGACCCAGTACTTC. It yields the protein CASSATGANQETQYF.

This chain joins TRBV4-3 and TRBJ2-5; maybe TRBD2 (6 bases). The J call could be wrong; TRBJ2-1 is a better fit for the DNA end. This CDR3 is 14 amino acids long. Germline CDR1 LGHNA, CDR2 YSLEER. The CDR3: CASSQGLNYNEQFF. The DNA of the CDR3 is TGCGCCAGCAGCCAGGGACTGAACTACAATGAGCAGTTCTTC.

The chain links TRBV24-1 to TRBJ1-2, with D unclear. Germline lookup yields CDR1 KGHDR and CDR2 SFDVKD. The CDR3 runs to 13 residues. Trimming stripped 4 bases from V and 8 bases from J, with 13 bases between. The CDR3 sequence: CATSDGDPGGYTF. DNA of the CDR3: TGTGCCACCAGTGACGGGGATCCGGGCGGCTACACCTTC.

This clonotype appeared a few times. The chain is built from TRBV9 and TRBJ1-2, with D unclear. In germline, CDR1 is SGDLS, CDR2 YYNGEE. CDR3 length equals 14 residues. Trimming took off 0 bases at V and 3 bases at J, with 9 bases between the two ends. CDR3: CASSVGGRHYGYTF. The DNA of the CDR3 is TGTGCCAGCAGCGTAGGAGGGCGGCACTATGGCTACACCTTC.

In this sample, this clonotype turned up a few times. Here the CDR3 DNA reads TGCAGCGTTGTGCAGGTCGGTGAAAAACTGTTTTTT. Translated, it gives CSVVQVGEKLFF. This chain links TRBV29-1 with TRBJ1-4; D unresolved. The CDR3 spans 12 residues. V was cut by 4 bases and J by 7 bases, with 10 bases left in between. From germline, CDR1 is SQVTM and CDR2 ANQGSEA.

The chain recombines TRBV28 with TRBJ2-4, with a weak D call TRBD1 (5 bases). The CDR3 runs to 15 residues. The germline CDR1 and CDR2 sequences are MDHEN and SYDVKM. V was clipped by 6 bases and J by 0 bases, with 12 bases between them. The CDR3 sequence: CASRSQQVAKNIQYF. The CDR3 bases are TGTGCCAGCAGATCGCAACAGGTAGCCAAAAACATTCAGTACTTC.

The V and J genes are TRBV25-1 and TRBJ1-4; D uncertain. Deletions cut 6 bases from V and 8 bases from J, with 16 bases between. Germline loops: CDR1 MGHDK, CDR2 SYGVNS. CDR3 length: 14 residues. CDR3 sequence: CASSIRLIEEKLFF. The CDR3 DNA reads TGTGCCAGCAGCATCAGACTCATCGAGGAAAAACTGTTTTTT.

The rearrangement uses TRBV7-9 and TRBJ2-3, with 10 bases that match TRBD1. The V gene end was trimmed by 4 bases and the J gene end by 0 bases; junction bases not matched to a gene: 4. Germline V gives CDR1 SEHNR, CDR2 FQNEAQ (reference sequence). The CDR3 is 16 residues long. The CDR3 DNA reads as TGTGCCAGCAGCTCCAGACAGGGGGCCAGCACAGATACGCAGTATTTT. Protein product: CASSSRQGASTDTQYF.

The chain links TRBV6-5 to TRBJ2-3, with D perhaps matching TRBD1 (6 bases). The CDR3 is 14 residues long. Trimming stripped 6 bases from V and 4 bases from J, with 14 bases between. The germline V gene has CDR1 MNHEY and CDR2 SVGAGI. The CDR3 DNA reads as TGTGCCAGCAGGTCATACAGGGCCCCAGATACGCAGTATTTT. Its translation is CASRSYRAPDTQYF.

In its sample, this clonotype was seen a few times. This chain joins TRBV29-1 and TRBJ2-1; D unresolved. Trimming removed 4 bases from V and 1 base from J, with 11 bases in between. The CDR3 loop spans 14 amino acids. The germline gives CDR1 SQVTM, CDR2 ANQGSEA. The CDR3 bases are TGCAGCGTTGTAGGCGTAGTATCCTACAATGAGCAGTTCTTC. Protein: CSVVGVVSYNEQFF.

This clonotype has a handful of counts. The V and J genes are TRBV20-1 and TRBJ2-1; 14 bases align to TRBD2. The junction had 15 bases not matched to a gene; V was cut back by 4 bases and J by 4 bases. The CDR3 is 19 amino acids. CDR1 is DFQATT and CDR2 is SNEGSKA in the germline V gene (reference sequence). The CDR3 spells CSAIYTGLAGDAPYNEQFF. CDR3 DNA sequence: TGCAGTGCTATATATACGGGACTAGCGGGAGATGCCCCTTACAATGAGCAGTTCTTC.